This passage covers 14 T cell receptor beta chains from one sample sequenced in a study of shared clonotypes between healthy human individuals. The assay was immunoSEQ multiplex PCR, and TCRdb's table has in-frame clones only and misses some. Of around 600,000 clones listed, about 96% were seen once; the top ten hold around 0.057%. What was sequenced was naive CD4+ T cells sorted from blood. As to subset: CD45RA+ positively selected. All receptors come from a woman in her thirties in good health.

The chain links TRBV5-6 to TRBJ2-2; tentative D call: TRBD2 (5 bases). Germline V CDR1 and CDR2: SGHDT, YYEEEE. Between the trimmed V and J ends, which lost 2 bases and 3 bases, there was a span of 8 bases. This CDR3 region has 14 residues. The CDR3 sequence is CASSFPSYTGELFF. Here the CDR3 DNA reads TGTGCCAGCAGCTTTCCTAGCTACACCGGGGAGCTGTTTTTT. The variable domain in full, completed from reference TRBV5-6 and TRBJ2-2, reads DAGVTQSPTHLIKTRGQQVTLRCSPKSGHDTVSWYQQALGQGPQFIFQYYEEEERQRGNFPDRFSGHQFPNYSSELNVNALLLGDSALYLCASSFPSYTGELFFGEGSRLTVL.

The chain recombines TRBV5-1 with TRBJ2-1; D unresolved. CDR3 length: 13 residues. The V and J ends lost 5 bases and 4 bases respectively, with 10 bases between them. Germline CDR1 is SGHRS and CDR2 is YFSETQ. CDR3 amino acids: CASSQGSYNEQFF. For the CDR3, the DNA is TGCGCCAGCAGTCAAGGATCTTACAATGAGCAGTTCTTC.

This chain links TRBV27 with TRBJ2-5; perhaps TRBD2 as D (5 bases). Trimming removed 5 bases at V and 5 bases at J, with 12 bases between. The CDR3 sequence is 13 residues long. Germline V lookup: CDR1 MNHEY, CDR2 SMNVEV (reference sequence). CDR3 in amino acids: CASSHLGVETQYF. The CDR3 DNA reads as TGTGCCAGCAGTCACCTCGGGGTTGAGACCCAGTACTTC.

V gene TRBV5-1 combines with J gene TRBJ2-1; D might be TRBD1 or TRBD2, each matching 5 bases. This CDR3 has 15 amino acids. V was clipped by 5 bases and J by 7 bases, with 19 bases between them. Germline loops: CDR1 SGHRS, CDR2 YFSETQ. The CDR3 sequence is CASRKTGTEKNEQFF. The CDR3 DNA sequence: TGCGCCAGCAGAAAGACCGGGACGGAAAAAAATGAGCAGTTCTTC.

The V gene is TRBV4-1, the J gene TRBJ2-1, with TRBD2 identical over 7 bases. Per germline, CDR1 MGHRA and CDR2 YSYEKL. V dropped 4 bases and J dropped 4; count of bases not matched to a gene: 10. The CDR3 contains 16 residues. The CDR3 protein is CASSPGKRDLYNEQFF. The CDR3 DNA sequence: TGCGCCAGCAGCCCTGGGAAGCGGGATCTATACAATGAGCAGTTCTTC.

Of note for this clone: The identical CDR3 is also encoded by other nucleotide sequences in the sample. V usage is TRBV5-1 and J usage is TRBJ2-1; D unclear. The CDR3 is 15 residues long. Deletions cut 0 bases from V and 0 bases from J, with 7 bases between. Germline V gene data show CDR1 as SGHRS and CDR2 as YFSETQ. CDR3 DNA sequence: TGCGCCAGCAGCTTGGAGGCAAGCTCCTACAATGAGCAGTTCTTC. Translated: CASSLEASSYNEQFF.

V gene TRBV5-1 combines with J gene TRBJ2-7; D gene uncertain. V lost 3 bases and J 2 bases, leaving 12 bases between the germline ends. The CDR3 spans 14 residues. Germline CDR1 reads SGHRS; CDR2 reads YFSETQ. The CDR3 nucleotides are TGCGCCAGCAGCTCCTCCCGGTCAGCCTACGAGCAGTACTTC. This translates into CASSSSRSAYEQYF.

In its sample, this clone was seen once. The V call is TRBV4-1, the J call TRBJ1-4; D call uncertain. The ends were cut back, 0 bases at V and 8 bases at J, with 10 bases in the middle. The CDR3 length is 14 residues. Germline-derived CDR1 and CDR2 are MGHRA and YSYEKL. The CDR3 DNA reads as TGCGCCAGCAGCCAAGAGAGACAAAGGGAAAAACTGTTTTTT. It codes for CASSQERQREKLFF.

CDR3 sequence reads: CASSRSENTEAFF. CDR3 in DNA: TGTGCCAGTAGCCGTTCGGAAAACACTGAAGCTTTCTTT. The chain combines TRBV19 with TRBJ1-1; the D is unclear. Trimming removed 6 bases at V and 2 bases at J, with 10 bases between. The CDR3 contains 13 residues. CDR1 and CDR2 (germline): LNHDA, SQIVND (reference sequence).

This clone appeared a single time. This sequence joins TRBV6-5 and TRBJ2-7, with D maybe TRBD1 (7 bases). Germline CDR1 reads MNHEY; CDR2 reads SVGAGI. This CDR3 is 12 amino acids long. V lost 8 bases and J 6 bases, leaving 14 bases between the germline ends. This CDR3 reads CASGAGGREQYF. The DNA of the CDR3 is TGTGCCAGCGGGGCAGGGGGGCGCGAGCAGTACTTC.

This chain connects TRBV19 to TRBJ2-1, with 7 bases fitting TRBD1. The CDR3 length is 16 residues. V shed 3 bases, J shed 9 bases, and the junction held 14 bases outside the gene matches. Germline CDR1 is LNHDA and CDR2 is SQIVND (reference sequence). The CDR3 nucleotides read TGTGCCAGTAGTATCGTTTTGGCAGGGGGATTCCGTGAGCAGTTCTTC. Residues: CASSIVLAGGFREQFF.

Comments on this clone: The same CDR3 is also encoded by other DNA sequences in this sample. The CDR3 DNA follows: TGTGCCTGGAGTGCTTCCTACAATGAGCAGTTCTTC. Its translation is CAWSASYNEQFF. This sequence joins TRBV30 and TRBJ2-1, with D unresolved. The CDR3 totals 12 residues. Germline V gene data show CDR1 as GTSNPN and CDR2 as SVGIG (reference sequence). The V gene lost 1 base and the J gene lost 1 base, with 2 bases spanning the gap.

J is TRBJ1-1 and V is TRBV2; D gene uncertain. CDR3 size: 14 residues. Germline V lookup: CDR1 SNHLY, CDR2 FYNNEI. Trimming shortened V by 4 bases and J by 1 base, and 10 bases separated the two germline ends. The CDR3: CASSGIDRNTEAFF. The CDR3 region has the DNA TGTGCCAGCAGTGGGATCGACCGGAACACTGAAGCTTTCTTT.

The rearrangement joins TRBV7-9 to TRBJ2-5; 15 nucleotides align to TRBD2. The CDR3 contains 17 residues. Per germline, CDR1 SEHNR and CDR2 FQNEAQ (reference sequence). V was pared by 3 bases and J by 5 bases, with 7 bases of the junction left unmatched. The DNA of the CDR3 is TGTGCCAGCAGCTTCGGTAGGACTAGCGGGAGGGCGGAGACCCAGTACTTC. This sequence encodes CASSFGRTSGRAETQYF.